This T cell receptor beta chain was sequenced for a study of cytomegalovirus exposure and HLA in healthy donors. Overall study results and limits: Reportedly, diagnosis of cytomegalovirus status by the classifier showed high specificity and sensitivity. Confirmation was obtained in vitro that a few CMV-associated chains are specific for CMV antigens. The study flagged some 170 TCR beta chains as cytomegalovirus-associated.

Worth noting for this clone: The antigen is not known.

V was pared by 0 bases and J by 1 base, with 8 bases between. The germline V gene has CDR1 SGHDT and CDR2 YYEEEE. This CDR3 spans 16 amino acids. Only in-frame clones appear in the TCRdb table, and some are missing; sequencing was by immunoSEQ multiplex PCR. This table has about 55,000 clones, 90% appearing once. The specimen sequenced was PBMCs. The rearrangement uses TRBV5-6 and TRBJ2-6, with D possibly being TRBD2 (5 bases). This clonotype was sampled from a man aged 18 to 30 in good health and CMV-seronegative. CDR3 sequence (DNA): TGTGCCAGCAGCTTGGCCCGGGGTTCTGGGGCCAACGTCCTGACTTTC. This codes for CASSLARGSGANVLTF. Combining the CDR3 with reference TRBV5-6 and TRBJ2-6 gives the whole variable domain DAGVTQSPTHLIKTRGQQVTLRCSPKSGHDTVSWYQQALGQGPQFIFQYYEEEERQRGNFPDRFSGHQFPNYSSELNVNALLLGDSALYLCASSLARGSGANVLTFGAGSRLTVL.